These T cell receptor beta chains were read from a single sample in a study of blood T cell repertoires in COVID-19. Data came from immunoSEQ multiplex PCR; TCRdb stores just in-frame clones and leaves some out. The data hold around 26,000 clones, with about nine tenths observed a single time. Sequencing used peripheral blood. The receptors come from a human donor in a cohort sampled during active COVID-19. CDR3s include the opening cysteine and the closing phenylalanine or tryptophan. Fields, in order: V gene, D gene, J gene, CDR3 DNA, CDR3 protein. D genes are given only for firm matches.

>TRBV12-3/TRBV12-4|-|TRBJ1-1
TGTGCCAGCACCTCGGCCGGGAGGACTGAAGCTTTCTTT
CASTSAGRTEAFF
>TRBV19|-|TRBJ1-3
TGTGCCAGTACAGGGGTAACTGGAAACACCATATATTTT
CASTGVTGNTIYF
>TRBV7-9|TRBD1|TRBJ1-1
TGTGCCAGCAGCATAGGACAGGGTCCAATCCCTGAAGCTTTCTTT
CASSIGQGPIPEAFF
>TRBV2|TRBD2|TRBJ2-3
TGTGCCAGCAGTAAAATGGCGGGGGGCACAGATACGCAGTATTTT
CASSKMAGGTDTQYF
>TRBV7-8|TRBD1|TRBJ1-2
TGTGCCAGCAGCGCGGACAGGGCTAACTATGGCTACACCTTC
CASSADRANYGYTF
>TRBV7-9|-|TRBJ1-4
TGTGCCAGCAGCTTAGGTATGGAAAAACTGTTTTTT
CASSLGMEKLFF
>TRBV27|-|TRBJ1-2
TGTGCCAGCAGTTTGGCGGGGTTTGAGGGGTATGGCTACACCTTC
CASSLAGFEGYGYTF
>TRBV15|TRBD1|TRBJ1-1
TGTGCCACCAGCAGAGGCGGGACAGGGAGGCCTGAAGCTTTCTTT
CATSRGGTGRPEAFF
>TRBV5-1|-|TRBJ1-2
TGCGCCAGCAGCCCGGAGGGTTCTAACTATGGCTACACCTTC
CASSPEGSNYGYTF
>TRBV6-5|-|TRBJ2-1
TGTGCCAGCACACGGGGGAAATACAATGAGCAGTTCTTC
CASTRGKYNEQFF
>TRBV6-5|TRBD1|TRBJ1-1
TGTGCCAGCAGTTACTCTAAGGGACAGCGGAACACTGAAGCTTTCTTT
CASSYSKGQRNTEAFF
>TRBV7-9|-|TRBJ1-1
TGTGCCAGCAGCTTGTCCAAGAACACTGAAGCTTTCTTT
CASSLSKNTEAFF
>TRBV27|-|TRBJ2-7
TGTGCCGCCTCAGAAGGGTATCCGGGAGAGCAGTACTTC
CAASEGYPGEQYF
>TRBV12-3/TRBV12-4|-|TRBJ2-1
TGTGCCAGCAGTAACCCTTCAGGGGTAGAGCAGTTCTTC
CASSNPSGVEQFF
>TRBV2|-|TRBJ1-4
TGTGCCAGCAGTGAAGGGCCTGAAAAACTGTTTTTT
CASSEGPEKLFF
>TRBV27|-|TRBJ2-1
TGTGCCAGCAAACCGGGACAGGAAATTTTGGTGGGAGGGGAGCAGTTCTTC
CASKPGQEILVGGEQFF
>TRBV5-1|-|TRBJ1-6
TGCGCCAGCAGCTTGGTGGGGGCGAGGTTAGGTTCACCCCTCCACTTT
CASSLVGARLGSPLHF
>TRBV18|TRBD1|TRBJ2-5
TGTGCCAGCCGGGACAGCTCCAAAGAGACCCAGTACTTC
CASRDSSKETQYF
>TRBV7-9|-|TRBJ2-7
TGTGCCAGCAGCTTAAACAGCCCAACCTACGAGCAGTACTTC
CASSLNSPTYEQYF
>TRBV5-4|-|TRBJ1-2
TGTGCCAGCAACACTCCAGGCTATGGCTACACCTTC
CASNTPGYGYTF
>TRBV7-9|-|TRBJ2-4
TGTGCCAGCAGCTTATTAACAAAAAACATTCAGTACTTC
CASSLLTKNIQYF
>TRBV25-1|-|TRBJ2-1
TGTGCCAGCAGTGAATATTACAGAAACTACAATGAGCAGTTCTTC
CASSEYYRNYNEQFF
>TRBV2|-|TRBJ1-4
TGTGCCAGCACCGGGCCGGGGGCTAATGAAAAACTGTTTTTT
CASTGPGANEKLFF
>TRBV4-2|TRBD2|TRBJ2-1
TGTGCCAGCAGCGGCGGGTTTAGCGGGGGGGCCTCATACAATGAGCAGTTCTTC
CASSGGFSGGASYNEQFF
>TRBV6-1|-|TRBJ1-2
TGTGCCAGCAGTGAAGCGTTAGGAGGGTTCAACTATGGCTACACCTTC
CASSEALGGFNYGYTF
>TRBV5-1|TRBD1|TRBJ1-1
TGCGCCAGCAGCTTGGCGTCAGGGGGGACTGAAGCTTTCTTT
CASSLASGGTEAFF
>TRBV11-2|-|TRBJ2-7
TGTGCCAGCAGCTTAGTTTCATCCTCCTACGAGCAGTACTTC
CASSLVSSSYEQYF